This T cell receptor (beta chain) was profiled in a study of blood T cell repertoires in COVID-19. Looking at the study overall: Sites in the United States, Italy and Spain provided acute and convalescent COVID-19 samples. PBMCs, B-cell-depleted T cells, or T cells provided the cDNA or gDNA that made up the material.

V lost 4 bases and J 5 bases, leaving 11 bases between the germline ends. Germline V gene sequence: CDR1 KGHSH, CDR2 LQKENI. This CDR3 has 13 residues. There are many counts of this clone. Authors' data handling: Reference gene primer amplification in the assay estimated nucleated cell counts. The table came from immunoSEQ multiplex PCR; TCRdb's copy has only in-frame clones and leaves some out. The DNA was the basis for D and trimming; V, J and clone size are from that table. The top ten clones hold roughly 8% of a sample with some 210,000 clones, about four fifths of them seen once. Sequencing was done on a sample of peripheral blood. The gene calls are TRBV18 and TRBJ1-1; no clear D. The TCR was taken from a woman aged 50 to 60 with active or convalescent COVID-19. The CDR3: CASSLLDGTEAFF. CDR3 in DNA: TGTGCCAGCTCACTTCTAGACGGGACTGAAGCTTTCTTT.